The clone carrying this T cell receptor (beta chain) was picked up a small number of times. Germline values: CDR1 MNHEY, CDR2 SVGEGT. The CDR3 consists of 14 residues. Trimming cost V 3 bases and J 7 bases, with 16 bases left between them. MiXCR was run by TCRdb on the 5' RACE reads, yielding one entry per CDR3 protein. Here the sample spans tens of thousands of distinct CDR3 sequences, 5.2% being singletons. These data belong to a study of early T cells in non-severe SARS-CoV-2 infection. The gene calls are TRBV6-2 or TRBV6-3 and TRBJ2-7; D is uncertain. The source material was whole blood. This sequence was found in an adult who was a healthcare worker with PCR-confirmed SARS-CoV-2 infection or an uninfected control (not recorded which). This CDR3 is CASSYLRPRGEQYF. Here the CDR3 DNA reads TGTGCCAGCAGTTATCTCAGGCCTCGAGGTGAGCAGTACTTC.